This is a list of T cell receptor beta chains from one sample in a study of cytomegalovirus exposure and HLA in healthy donors. The table came from immunoSEQ multiplex PCR; TCRdb's copy has only in-frame clones and leaves some out. Here the sample spans tens of thousands of clones, 75% to 85% being singletons. What was sequenced was PBMCs. All receptors derive from a man aged 45-60 years in good health and CMV-seropositive. CDR3s include the opening cysteine and the closing phenylalanine or tryptophan. The order of the fields is D gene, J gene, V gene, clone size, CDR3 DNA, CDR3 protein. A D gene is named only where the DNA matches it firmly. Size tells how often a clone was seen (once, few, many) or the class of an expanded clone, and some rows leave it out.

>TRBD1|TRBJ2-2|TRBV9|-
TGTGCCAGCAGCATCCGGGACAGGGTGGGAACCGGGGAGCTGTTTTTT
CASSIRDRVGTGELFF
>-|TRBJ2-1|TRBV11-1|-
TGTGCCAGCAGCTTTGATAGGAGCTCCTACAATGAGCAGTTCTTC
CASSFDRSSYNEQFF
>TRBD2|TRBJ2-1|TRBV6-5|-
TGTGCCAGCAGTTACTTATCCAGCGGGAGCGCCTCGGAGCAGTTCTTC
CASSYLSSGSASEQFF
>TRBD2|TRBJ2-7|TRBV4-3|once
TGCGCCAGCAGCCAAGGACTAGCGGGAGGGAGCTCCTACGAGCAGTACTTC
CASSQGLAGGSSYEQYF
>TRBD2|TRBJ2-1|TRBV6-4|-
TGTGCCAGCAGTGTACAAGCGGGAACCTACAATGAGCAGTTCTTC
CASSVQAGTYNEQFF
>TRBD1|TRBJ2-2|TRBV6-5|once
TGTGCCAGCAGGGACAGGGGGCTTACCGGGGAGCTGTTTTTT
CASRDRGLTGELFF
>-|TRBJ2-1|TRBV10-3|once
TGTGCCATCAGTCAGGACTCGCTTACGGGCAATGAGCAGTTCTTC
CAISQDSLTGNEQFF
>-|TRBJ2-3|TRBV11-1|-
TGTGCCAGCAGCCCCATCTTCCTGGCAGACACAGATACGCAGTATTTT
CASSPIFLADTDTQYF
>TRBD2|TRBJ2-3|TRBV5-6|once
TGTGCCAGCAGCGCTGGACTAGCGGGAGAAGCGGGTACGCAGTATTTT
CASSAGLAGEAGTQYF
>TRBD2|TRBJ2-5|TRBV7-9|once
TGTGCCAGCACCGAAGAAGGTAGCGGGAGGCACGGGACCCAGTACTTC
CASTEEGSGRHGTQYF
>-|TRBJ2-7|TRBV7-6|-
TGTGCCAGCAGCTCTATTAGCGGCTCCTACGAGCAGTACTTC
CASSSISGSYEQYF
>TRBD1|TRBJ1-1|TRBV18|-
TGTGCCAGCTCACCACTGAGTACAGGGGGCGCGGATACTGAAGCTTTCTTT
CASSPLSTGGADTEAFF
>TRBD1|TRBJ2-2|TRBV4-1|-
TGCGCCAGCAGCCAAGAGAGGGGGCACACAACCGGGGAGCTGTTTTTT
CASSQERGHTTGELFF
>TRBD2|TRBJ2-7|TRBV5-4|-
TGTGCCAGCAGCTTGGGGATCTGGCCGGGACTAGCGGGAGTCAGCGACGAGCAGTACTTC
CASSLGIWPGLAGVSDEQYF
>-|TRBJ2-7|TRBV5-1|-
TGCGCCAGCAGCAATTGGGCCCAAACCTACGAGCAGTACTTC
CASSNWAQTYEQYF
>TRBD2|TRBJ2-7|TRBV7-2|-
TGTGCCAGCAGCTTAGGGGGGGAACTAGCGGGTCTTTACGAGCAGTACTTC
CASSLGGELAGLYEQYF
>-|TRBJ2-3|TRBV7-2|-
TGTGCCAGCAGCGCGGGTACGCAGTATTTT
CASSAGTQYF
>TRBD1|TRBJ2-4|TRBV19|-
TGTGCCAGTAGTATTGCCCCGGACAGGGGCGTAGTCAAAAACATTCAGTACTTC
CASSIAPDRGVVKNIQYF
>-|TRBJ2-1|TRBV6-6|-
TGTGCCAGCAGTTACTTAGCGGACTCCTACAATGAGCAGTTCTTC
CASSYLADSYNEQFF
>-|TRBJ2-7|TRBV6-1|-
TGTGCCAGCACCCCGACTAGTAAAGACTACGAGCAGTACTTC
CASTPTSKDYEQYF
>TRBD1|TRBJ1-1|TRBV10-3|-
TGTGCCATCAGTGAAAACCGGGACAGAAGTGAAGCTTTCTTT
CAISENRDRSEAFF
>TRBD1|TRBJ1-1|TRBV7-9|few
TGTTCCAGCAGCCCATTACGAGGGACAGGGAACACTGAAGCTTTCTTT
CSSSPLRGTGNTEAFF